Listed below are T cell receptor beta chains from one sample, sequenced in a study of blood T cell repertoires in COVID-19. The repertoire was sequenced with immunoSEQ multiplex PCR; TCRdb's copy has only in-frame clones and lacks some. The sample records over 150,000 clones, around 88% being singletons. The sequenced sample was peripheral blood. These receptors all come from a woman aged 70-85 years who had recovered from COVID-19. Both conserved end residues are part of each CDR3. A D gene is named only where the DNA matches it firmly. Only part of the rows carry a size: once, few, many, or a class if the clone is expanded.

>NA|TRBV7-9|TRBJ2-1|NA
CASSALWGRGNNEQFF
TGTGCCAGCAGCGCCCTGTGGGGCAGGGGCAACAATGAGCAGTTCTTC
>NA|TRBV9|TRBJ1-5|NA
CASSAGLSNQPQHF
TGTGCCAGCAGCGCCGGGTTAAGCAATCAGCCCCAGCATTTT
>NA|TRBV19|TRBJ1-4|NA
CASSTRRVGEKLFF
TGTGCCAGTAGTACCCGACGGGTTGGGGAAAAACTGTTTTTT
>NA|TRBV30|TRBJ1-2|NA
CAWIKTEPLYGYTF
TGTGCCTGGATAAAGACAGAACCCCTTTATGGCTACACCTTC
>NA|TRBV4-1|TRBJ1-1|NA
CASSQVAGMNTEAFF
TGCGCCAGCAGCCAAGTTGCAGGGATGAACACTGAAGCTTTCTTT
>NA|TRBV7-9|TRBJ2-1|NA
CAAAGAWGTYNEQFF
TGTGCCGCGGCGGGGGCCTGGGGGACCTACAATGAGCAGTTCTTC
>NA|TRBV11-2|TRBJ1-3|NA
CASSWGDGNTIYF
TGTGCCAGCAGCTGGGGAGACGGAAACACCATATATTTT
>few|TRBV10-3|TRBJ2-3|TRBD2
CAAERGDTDTQYF
TGTGCCGCTGAGCGGGGGGACACAGATACGCAGTATTTT
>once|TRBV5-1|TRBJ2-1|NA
CASSPRQDWATWDEQFF
TGCGCCAGCAGCCCAAGACAGGACTGGGCTACATGGGATGAGCAGTTCTTC
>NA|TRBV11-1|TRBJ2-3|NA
CASRFQGGRTDTQYF
TGTGCCAGCAGATTCCAGGGGGGCCGCACAGATACGCAGTATTTT
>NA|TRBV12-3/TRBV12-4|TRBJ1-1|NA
CASSLRRGSEAFF
TGTGCCAGCAGTTTACGCAGGGGAAGTGAAGCTTTCTTT
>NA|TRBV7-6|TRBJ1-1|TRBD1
CASSLYLGTEIAEAFF
TGTGCCAGCAGCTTATACCTGGGGACAGAGATAGCTGAAGCTTTCTTT
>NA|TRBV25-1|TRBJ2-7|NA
CASSDPRGGPWEQYF
TGTGCCAGCAGTGACCCTCGGGGAGGACCCTGGGAGCAGTACTTC
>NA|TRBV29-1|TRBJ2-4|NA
CSVGTPPGNIQYF
TGCAGCGTTGGGACTCCCCCGGGCAACATTCAGTACTTC
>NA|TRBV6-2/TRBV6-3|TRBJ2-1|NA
CASSIPDRTPYNEQFF
TGTGCCAGCAGCATCCCCGACAGGACGCCCTACAATGAGCAGTTCTTC
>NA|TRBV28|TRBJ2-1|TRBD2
CASKAGGYNEQFF
TGTGCCAGCAAAGCGGGAGGCTACAATGAGCAGTTCTTC
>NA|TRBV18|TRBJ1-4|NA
CASSPVWTVNEKLFF
TGTGCCAGCTCACCTGTTTGGACAGTTAATGAAAAACTGTTTTTT
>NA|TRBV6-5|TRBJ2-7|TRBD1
CASGEGQGIYEQYF
TGTGCCAGCGGGGAGGGACAGGGGATCTACGAGCAGTACTTC
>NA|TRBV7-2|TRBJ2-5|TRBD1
CASSPRQGPGETQYF
TGTGCCAGCAGCCCACGACAGGGTCCGGGGGAGACCCAGTACTTC
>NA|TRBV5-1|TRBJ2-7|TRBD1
CASTPPGQGYEQYF
TGCGCCAGCACTCCCCCGGGACAGGGCTACGAGCAGTACTTC
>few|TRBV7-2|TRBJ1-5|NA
CASSSGPNLPFQHF
TGTGCCAGCAGCTCGGGTCCCAATTTGCCGTTCCAGCATTTT
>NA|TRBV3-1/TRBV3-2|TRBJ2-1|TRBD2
CASSQGLAGYNEQFF
TGTGCCAGCAGCCAAGGCCTAGCGGGTTACAATGAGCAGTTCTTC
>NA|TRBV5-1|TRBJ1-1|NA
CASSLDRNTEAFF
TGCGCCAGCAGCCTGGACAGGAACACTGAAGCTTTCTTT
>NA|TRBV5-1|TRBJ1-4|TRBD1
CASTLGTGDEKLFF
TGCGCCAGCACCCTCGGGACAGGGGATGAAAAACTGTTTTTT
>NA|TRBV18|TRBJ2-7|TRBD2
CASSPGGRSEQYF
TGTGCCAGCTCTCCGGGCGGGAGGTCCGAGCAGTACTTC
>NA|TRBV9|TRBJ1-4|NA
CASSGNAGWGGEKLFF
TGTGCCAGCAGCGGGAACGCGGGGTGGGGTGGCGAAAAACTGTTTTTT
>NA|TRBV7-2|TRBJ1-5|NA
CASSWSQNQPQHF
TGTGCCAGCAGCTGGAGCCAAAATCAGCCCCAGCATTTT
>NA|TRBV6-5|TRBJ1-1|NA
CASSYARTTEAFF
TGTGCCAGCAGTTACGCCCGGACAACTGAAGCTTTCTTT
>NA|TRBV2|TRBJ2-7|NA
CASSELAGQGEQYF
TGTGCCAGCAGTGAATTGGCAGGCCAAGGCGAGCAGTACTTC
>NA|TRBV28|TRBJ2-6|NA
CASGRGSGANVLTF
TGTGCCAGCGGGAGGGGGTCTGGGGCCAACGTCCTGACTTTC
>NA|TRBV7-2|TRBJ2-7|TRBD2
CASTTTSGLYEQYF
TGTGCCAGCACCACGACTAGCGGGCTCTACGAGCAGTACTTC
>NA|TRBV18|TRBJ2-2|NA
CASWREDGGELFF
TGTGCCAGCTGGAGGGAGGACGGCGGGGAGCTGTTTTTT